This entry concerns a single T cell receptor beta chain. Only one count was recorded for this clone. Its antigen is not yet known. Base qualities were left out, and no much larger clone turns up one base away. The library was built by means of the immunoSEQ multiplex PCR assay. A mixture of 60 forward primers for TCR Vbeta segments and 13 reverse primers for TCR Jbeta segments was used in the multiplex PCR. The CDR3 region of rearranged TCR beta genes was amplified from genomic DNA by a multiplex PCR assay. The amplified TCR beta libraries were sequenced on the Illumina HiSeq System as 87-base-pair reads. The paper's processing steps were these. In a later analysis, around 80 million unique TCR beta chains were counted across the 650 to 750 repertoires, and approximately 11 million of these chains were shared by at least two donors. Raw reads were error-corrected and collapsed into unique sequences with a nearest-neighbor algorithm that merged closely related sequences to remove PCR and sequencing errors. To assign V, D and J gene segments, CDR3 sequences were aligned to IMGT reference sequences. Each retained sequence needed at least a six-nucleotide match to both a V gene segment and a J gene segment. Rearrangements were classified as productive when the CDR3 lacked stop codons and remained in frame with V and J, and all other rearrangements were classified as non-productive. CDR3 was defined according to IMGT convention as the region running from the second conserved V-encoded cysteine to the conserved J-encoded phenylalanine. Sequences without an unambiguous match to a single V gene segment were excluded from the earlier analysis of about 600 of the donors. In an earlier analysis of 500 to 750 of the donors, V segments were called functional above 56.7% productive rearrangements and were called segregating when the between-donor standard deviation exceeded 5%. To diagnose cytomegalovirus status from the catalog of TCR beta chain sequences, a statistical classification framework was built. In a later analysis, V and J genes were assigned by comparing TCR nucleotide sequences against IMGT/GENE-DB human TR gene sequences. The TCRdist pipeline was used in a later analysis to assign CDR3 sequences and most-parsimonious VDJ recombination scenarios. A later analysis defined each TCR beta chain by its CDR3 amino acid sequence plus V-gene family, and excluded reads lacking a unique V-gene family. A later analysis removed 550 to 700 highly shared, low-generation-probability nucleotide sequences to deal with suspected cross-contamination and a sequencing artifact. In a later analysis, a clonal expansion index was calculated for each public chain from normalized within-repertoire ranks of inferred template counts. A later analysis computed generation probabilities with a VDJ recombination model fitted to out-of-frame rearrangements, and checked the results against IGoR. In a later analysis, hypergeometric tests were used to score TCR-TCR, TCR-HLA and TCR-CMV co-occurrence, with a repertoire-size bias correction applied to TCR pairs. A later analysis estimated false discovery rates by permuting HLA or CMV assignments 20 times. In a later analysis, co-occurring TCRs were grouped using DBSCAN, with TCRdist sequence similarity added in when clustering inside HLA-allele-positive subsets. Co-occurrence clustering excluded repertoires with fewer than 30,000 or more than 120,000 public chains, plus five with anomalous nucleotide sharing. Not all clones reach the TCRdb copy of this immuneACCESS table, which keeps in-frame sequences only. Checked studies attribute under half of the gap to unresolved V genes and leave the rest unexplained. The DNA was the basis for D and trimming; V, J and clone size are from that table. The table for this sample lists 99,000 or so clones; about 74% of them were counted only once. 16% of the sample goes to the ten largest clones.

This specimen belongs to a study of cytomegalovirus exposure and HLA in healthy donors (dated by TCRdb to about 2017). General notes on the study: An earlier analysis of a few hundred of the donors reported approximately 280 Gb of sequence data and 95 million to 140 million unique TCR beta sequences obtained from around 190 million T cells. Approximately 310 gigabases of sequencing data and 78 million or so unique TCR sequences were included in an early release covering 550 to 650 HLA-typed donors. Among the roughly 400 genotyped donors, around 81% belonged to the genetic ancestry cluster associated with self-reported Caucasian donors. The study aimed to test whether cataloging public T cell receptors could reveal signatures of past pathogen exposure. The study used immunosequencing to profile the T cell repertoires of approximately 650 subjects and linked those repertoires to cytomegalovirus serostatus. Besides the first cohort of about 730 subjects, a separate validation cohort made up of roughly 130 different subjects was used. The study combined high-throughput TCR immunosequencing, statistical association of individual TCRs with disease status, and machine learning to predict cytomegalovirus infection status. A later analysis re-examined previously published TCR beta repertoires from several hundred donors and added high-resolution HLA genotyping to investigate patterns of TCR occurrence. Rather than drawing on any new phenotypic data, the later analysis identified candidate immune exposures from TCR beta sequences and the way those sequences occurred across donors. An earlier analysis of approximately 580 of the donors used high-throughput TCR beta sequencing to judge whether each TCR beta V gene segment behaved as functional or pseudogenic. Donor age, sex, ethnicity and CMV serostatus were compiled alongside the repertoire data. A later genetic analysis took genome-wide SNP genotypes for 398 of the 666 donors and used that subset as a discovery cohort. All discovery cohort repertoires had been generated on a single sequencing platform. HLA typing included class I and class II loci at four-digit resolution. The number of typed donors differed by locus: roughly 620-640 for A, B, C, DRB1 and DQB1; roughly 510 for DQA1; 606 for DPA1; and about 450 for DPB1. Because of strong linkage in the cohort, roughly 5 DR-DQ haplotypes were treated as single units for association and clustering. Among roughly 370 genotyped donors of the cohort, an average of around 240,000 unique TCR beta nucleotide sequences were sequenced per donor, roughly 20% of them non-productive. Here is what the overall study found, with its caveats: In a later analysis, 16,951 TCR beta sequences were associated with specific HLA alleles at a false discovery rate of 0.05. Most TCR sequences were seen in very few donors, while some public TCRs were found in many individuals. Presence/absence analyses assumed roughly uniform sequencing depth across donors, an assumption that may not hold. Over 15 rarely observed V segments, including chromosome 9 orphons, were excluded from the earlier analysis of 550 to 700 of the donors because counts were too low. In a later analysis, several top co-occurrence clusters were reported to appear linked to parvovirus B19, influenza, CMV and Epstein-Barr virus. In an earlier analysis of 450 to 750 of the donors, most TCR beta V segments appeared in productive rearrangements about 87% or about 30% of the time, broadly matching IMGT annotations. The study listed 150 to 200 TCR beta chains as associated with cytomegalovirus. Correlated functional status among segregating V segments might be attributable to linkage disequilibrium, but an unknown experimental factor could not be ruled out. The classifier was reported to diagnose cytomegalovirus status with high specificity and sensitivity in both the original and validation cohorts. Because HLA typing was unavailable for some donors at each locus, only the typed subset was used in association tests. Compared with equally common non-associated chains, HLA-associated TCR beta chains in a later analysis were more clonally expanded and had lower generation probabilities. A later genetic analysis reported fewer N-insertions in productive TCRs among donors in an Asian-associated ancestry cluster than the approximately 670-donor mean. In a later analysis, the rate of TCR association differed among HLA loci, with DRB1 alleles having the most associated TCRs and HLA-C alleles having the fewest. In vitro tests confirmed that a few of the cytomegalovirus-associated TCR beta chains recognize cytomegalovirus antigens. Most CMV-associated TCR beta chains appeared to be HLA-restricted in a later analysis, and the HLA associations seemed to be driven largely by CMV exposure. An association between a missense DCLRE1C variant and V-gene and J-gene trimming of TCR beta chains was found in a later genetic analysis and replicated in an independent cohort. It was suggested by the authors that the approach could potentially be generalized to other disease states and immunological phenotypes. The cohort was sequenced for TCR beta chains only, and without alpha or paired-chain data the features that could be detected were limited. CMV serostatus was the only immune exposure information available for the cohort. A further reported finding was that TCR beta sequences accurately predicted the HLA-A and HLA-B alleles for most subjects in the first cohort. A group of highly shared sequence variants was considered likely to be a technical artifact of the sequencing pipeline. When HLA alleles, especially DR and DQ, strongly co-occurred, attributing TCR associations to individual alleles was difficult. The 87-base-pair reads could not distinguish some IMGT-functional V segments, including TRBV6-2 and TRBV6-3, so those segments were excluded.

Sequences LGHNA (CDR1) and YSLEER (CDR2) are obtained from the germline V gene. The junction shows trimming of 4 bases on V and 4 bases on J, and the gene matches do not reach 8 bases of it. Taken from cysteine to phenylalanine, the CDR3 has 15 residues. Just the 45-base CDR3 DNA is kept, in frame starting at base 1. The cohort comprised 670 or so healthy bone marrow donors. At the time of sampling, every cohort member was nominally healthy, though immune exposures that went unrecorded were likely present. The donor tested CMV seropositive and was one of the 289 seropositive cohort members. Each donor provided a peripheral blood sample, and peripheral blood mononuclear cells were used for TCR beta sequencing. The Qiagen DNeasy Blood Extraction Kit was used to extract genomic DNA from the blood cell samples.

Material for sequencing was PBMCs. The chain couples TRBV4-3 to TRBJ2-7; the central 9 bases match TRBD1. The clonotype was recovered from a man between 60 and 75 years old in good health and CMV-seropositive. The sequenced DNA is TGCGCCAGCAGCCGGGGGACAGGGATAACTTACGAGCAGTACTTC. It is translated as CASSRGTGITYEQYF.